These 29 T cell receptor beta chains were sequenced from one sample in a study of shared clonotypes between healthy human individuals (dated by TCRdb to about 2020). To prepare the library, the immunoSEQ multiplex PCR assay was applied. TCRdb mirrors the immuneACCESS table, restricted to in-frame sequences. Some clones are absent from its copies; in checked studies, under half trace to an unresolved V gene, and the reason for the others is unknown. The sample table contains over a million clones; only one count was recorded for roughly 75% of them. About 1.5% of the sample goes to the ten largest clones. Sequenced sample: memory CD4+ T cells sorted from blood. The cell subset or site label, read with the paper, signifies: CD45RA-negative fraction. The source of these receptors is a man aged 18 to 30 in good health.

The CDR3 coding sequence is TGTGCCAGCAGTTGGGCGGGAGGAAGTACAGATACGCAGTATTTT. As protein: CASSWAGGSTDTQYF. This chain joins TRBV6-6 and TRBJ2-3, with 8 bases lining up with TRBD2. Trimming cost V 4 bases and J 3 bases; bases outside gene matches: 6. Germline V gene lookup returns CDR1 MNHNY and CDR2 SVGAGI (reference sequence). The CDR3 extends over 15 amino acids.

This clone has a handful of counts. The chain joins TRBV2 to TRBJ1-2; D possibly corresponds to TRBD1 (5 bases). The germline V gene has CDR1 SNHLY and CDR2 FYNNEI. Deletions cut 4 bases from V and 5 bases from J, with 8 bases between. The CDR3 contains 12 residues. CDR3 sequence: CASSGDFYGYTF. The CDR3 DNA follows: TGTGCCAGCAGTGGGGACTTTTATGGCTACACCTTC.

This clone turned up a few times. The V gene is TRBV5-1, the J gene TRBJ1-1; D gene uncertain. V lost 4 bases, J lost 5 bases, and 15 bases lay in between. This CDR3 has 14 residues. CDR1 is SGHRS and CDR2 is YFSETQ in the germline V gene. The CDR3 here is CASSNGEAGTEAFF. CDR3 DNA: TGCGCCAGCAGCAACGGCGAAGCGGGGACTGAAGCTTTCTTT.

The chain has TRBV6-1 and TRBJ1-2; maybe TRBD1 (5 bases). Germline values: CDR1 MNHNS, CDR2 SASEGT. Trimming stripped 1 base from V and 5 bases from J, with 20 bases between. CDR3 size: 17 residues. The DNA of the CDR3 is TGTGCCAGCAGTGAAGGAAAATTAGGGACGCGTGGGTATGGCTACACCTTC. Translation: CASSEGKLGTRGYGYTF.

The chain has TRBV28 and TRBJ1-5; D ambiguous. This CDR3 comprises 12 residues. Germline loops: CDR1 MDHEN, CDR2 SYDVKM. Trimming shortened V by 7 bases and J by 5 bases, and 9 bases separated the two germline ends. CDR3 loop: CASTLNHQPQHF. The DNA for the CDR3 is TGTGCCAGCACCCTAAATCATCAGCCCCAGCATTTT.

V usage is TRBV5-1 and J usage is TRBJ2-2, with 7 bases that match TRBD1. The CDR3 is made up of 13 amino acids. Looked up from germline, CDR1 is SGHRS and CDR2 is YFSETQ. V lost 4 bases, J lost 6 bases, and 3 bases stayed unmatched. The CDR3 region is CASSVGTAGELFF. For the CDR3, the DNA is TGCGCCAGCAGCGTCGGGACAGCCGGGGAGCTGTTTTTT.

This clone was seen a few times. The chain combines TRBV28 with TRBJ1-2; 8 nucleotides align to TRBD1. V was pared by 5 bases and J by 2 bases, with 1 base of the junction left unmatched. This CDR3 is built from 13 residues. From germline, CDR1 is MDHEN and CDR2 SYDVKM. The DNA for the CDR3 is TGTGCCAGCAGTAGGACAGGGAACTATGGCTACACCTTC. It specifies CASSRTGNYGYTF.

The gene calls are TRBV4-1 and TRBJ2-5; 11 bases are shared with TRBD2. The CDR3 length is 16 residues. CDR1 is MGHRA, CDR2 YSYEKL, per germline. The ends lost 4 bases at V and 4 bases at J; junction bases unmatched: 8. This CDR3 is CASSLHSGGAGETQYF. As DNA, the CDR3 is TGCGCCAGCAGCCTCCATAGCGGGGGGGCTGGAGAGACCCAGTACTTC.

The CDR3 loop is CASSYSFPGTGTGYTF. CDR3 nucleotides: TGTGCCAGCAGTTACTCGTTCCCCGGGACAGGGACCGGCTACACCTTC. This chain uses TRBV6-6 with TRBJ1-2, with 9 bases fitting TRBD1. CDR3 length equals 16 residues. V lost 0 bases to trimming and J lost 8 bases; unmatched junction nucleotides: 10. Germline values: CDR1 MNHNY, CDR2 SVGAGI (reference sequence).

This clone has just a few counts. This chain uses TRBV25-1 with TRBJ2-1; D may correspond to TRBD1 or TRBD2 (5 bases each). The germline gives CDR1 MGHDK, CDR2 SYGVNS. The CDR3 length is 12 residues. V gave up 4 bases and J gave up 13 bases, with 14 bases separating them. CDR3 protein: CASSGPGTLQFF. In DNA, the CDR3 is TGTGCCAGCAGTGGCCCAGGGACGCTCCAGTTCTTC.

The CDR3 sequence: CASSTHTGTAVREQFF. The CDR3 nucleotides are TGTGCCAGCAGCACCCACACCGGGACAGCCGTTCGGGAGCAGTTCTTC. The chain uses TRBV9 and TRBJ2-1; 7 bases line up with TRBD1. The CDR3 length is 16 residues. Germline-derived CDR1 and CDR2 are SGDLS and YYNGEE. Losses at the gene ends were 4 bases for V and 10 bases for J; bases not matched to a gene: 17.

The chain recombines TRBV5-4 with TRBJ1-4; TRBD1 matches at 7 bases. The CDR3 is made up of 15 amino acids. The junction had 9 bases not matched to a gene; V was cut back by 4 bases and J by 6 bases. The germline CDR1 and CDR2 sequences are SGHNT and YYREEE (reference sequence). The CDR3 protein is CASSVRQGVDEKLFF. The CDR3 DNA reads TGTGCCAGCAGCGTTAGGCAGGGGGTCGATGAAAAACTGTTTTTT.

This chain joins TRBV11-2 and TRBJ2-3; possibly TRBD2 for D (6 bases). The V and J ends lost 7 bases and 5 bases respectively, with 19 bases between them. This CDR3 has 15 amino acids. Looked up from germline, CDR1 is SGHAT and CDR2 is FQNNGV. For the CDR3, the DNA is TGTGCCAGCACCCCAGCAGGAGGGGTGGGAGATACGCAGTATTTT. Its protein is CASTPAGGVGDTQYF.

The chain recombines TRBV5-1 with TRBJ2-7; the D gene is possibly TRBD1 (7 bases). The CDR3 covers 16 residues. Looked up from germline, CDR1 is SGHRS and CDR2 is YFSETQ. Trimming took off 2 bases at V and 5 bases at J, with 20 bases between the two ends. CDR3 sequence (DNA): TGCGCCAGCAGCTTCGGTTTATCGCAGGGGGGCGACGAGCAGTACTTC. Residues: CASSFGLSQGGDEQYF.

The chain carries TRBV2 and TRBJ2-1; no firm D call. CDR1 SNHLY and CDR2 FYNNEI come from the germline V gene. The CDR3 runs to 14 residues. CDR3 protein: CVRKLDTNSREQFF. The DNA for the CDR3 is TGTGTCAGAAAGCTAGATACGAATTCTCGTGAGCAGTTCTTC.

Comments on this clone: A much more abundant neighbour one base away suggests this may be a read error. V gene TRBV6-5 combines with J gene TRBJ1-1; D is undetermined. Germline V lookup: CDR1 MNHEY, CDR2 SVGAGI. The CDR3 is 13 amino acids. The V end was cut by 0 bases, the J end by 3 bases, with 5 bases between. The CDR3 protein is CASSYSTHTEAFF. CDR3 coding DNA: TGTGCCAGCAGTTACTCGACGCACACTGAAGCTTTCTTT.

The chain has TRBV30 and TRBJ1-2; unclear D gene. The germline V gene has CDR1 GTSNPN and CDR2 SVGIG (reference sequence). V was shortened by 3 bases and J by 8 bases, with 10 bases between the two germline ends. The CDR3 is made up of 11 amino acids. Written as DNA, the CDR3 is TGTGCCTGGAGCCCCCATGGGGGCTACACCTTC. This encodes CAWSPHGGYTF.

This chain uses TRBV18 with TRBJ2-1; the match to TRBD2 covers 7 bases. Germline lookup yields CDR1 KGHSH and CDR2 LQKENI. CDR3 length: 14 residues. J lost 10 bases, V lost 5 bases, and 11 bases had no gene match. Written as DNA, the CDR3 is TGTGCCAGCTCAAATAAGACTAGCTCCCTCGAGCAGTTCTTC. Its protein is CASSNKTSSLEQFF.

This chain joins TRBV27 and TRBJ1-4, with D uncertain. The CDR3 has 16 amino acids. Germline-derived CDR1 and CDR2 are MNHEY and SMNVEV (reference sequence). V was clipped by 2 bases and J by 0 bases, with 10 bases between them. The CDR3 bases are TGTGCCAGCAGTTTAGCAGGCGTTGCAACTAATGAAAAACTGTTTTTT. It yields the protein CASSLAGVATNEKLFF.

The chain links TRBV10-3 to TRBJ1-2, with 7 bases that match TRBD1. The CDR3 sequence is 12 residues long. The J segment lost 2 bases and the V segment lost 9 bases, leaving 3 bases of the junction unmatched. Germline CDR1 ENHRY, CDR2 SYGVKD. The CDR3 spells CAIWDSNYGYTF. DNA of the CDR3: TGTGCCATATGGGACAGCAACTATGGCTACACCTTC.

This chain uses TRBV6-1 with TRBJ1-2, with D perhaps matching TRBD1 (5 bases). The CDR3 contains 14 residues. The germline CDR1 and CDR2 sequences are MNHNS and SASEGT. Trimming took off 5 bases at V and 5 bases at J, with 15 bases between the two ends. The CDR3 DNA reads as TGTGCCAGCAGTCCTTACCCGGGGCCTTATGGCTACACCTTC. Its translation is CASSPYPGPYGYTF.

The V call is TRBV5-1, the J call TRBJ1-1; maybe TRBD1 (6 bases). This CDR3 is built from 14 residues. The V and J ends lost 7 bases and 4 bases respectively, with 17 bases between them. Germline V lookup: CDR1 SGHRS, CDR2 YFSETQ. CDR3 coding DNA: TGCGCCAGCCGCAATTCGGGGGCCGCCACTGAAGCTTTCTTT. The encoded protein is CASRNSGAATEAFF. The full variable domain, its missing parts supplied by reference TRBV5-1 and TRBJ1-1, is KAGVTQTPRYLIKTRGQQVTLSCSPISGHRSVSWYQQTPGQGLQFLFEYFSETQRNKGNFPGRFSGRQFSNSRSEMNVSTLELGDSALYLCASRNSGAATEAFFGQGTRLTVV.

The chain employs TRBV11-3 and TRBJ2-7; D not certain. V shed 3 bases and J shed 6 bases, with 3 bases lying between them. The CDR3 has 10 amino acids. Germline lookup yields CDR1 SGHNT and CDR2 YENEEA. The CDR3 sequence: CASSFPEQYF. The CDR3, as DNA: TGTGCCAGCAGCTTCCCCGAGCAGTACTTC.

A remark on this clone: Other DNA sequences within the sample encode an identical CDR3. This chain connects TRBV5-6 to TRBJ1-4, with D perhaps TRBD1 (6 bases). This CDR3 has 15 amino acids. Germline V gene lookup returns CDR1 SGHDT and CDR2 YYEEEE. V lost 0 bases and J lost 5, with 11 bases in between. The CDR3 region has the DNA TGTGCCAGCAGCTTGGGACCAGGGGTAAATGAAAAACTGTTTTTT. Translating gives CASSLGPGVNEKLFF.

This chain links TRBV10-3 with TRBJ1-3, with D uncertain. V shed 0 bases and J shed 6 bases, with 9 bases lying between them. The CDR3 sequence is 14 residues long. CDR1 and CDR2 from the germline V gene are ENHRY and SYGVKD. The CDR3 DNA reads TGTGCCATCAGTGAGTCCCCGAGCAAAAACACCATATATTTT. It is translated as CAISESPSKNTIYF.

This clone was recorded at least ten times. The rearrangement uses TRBV7-2 and TRBJ2-7, with no clear D. In germline, CDR1 is SGHTA, CDR2 FQGNSA. The germline V and J ends were trimmed by 3 bases and 3 bases, with 18 bases remaining between them. The CDR3 is 16 residues long. CDR3 region: CASSLTGGDGRYEQYF. The DNA of the CDR3 is TGTGCCAGCAGCTTGACGGGTGGAGATGGTCGCTACGAGCAGTACTTC.

A word on this clone: This sample also contains other DNA sequences that code for the same CDR3. The CDR3 is CASNTGNYGYTF. CDR3 DNA sequence: TGTGCCAGCAACACGGGGAACTATGGCTACACCTTC. V is TRBV28 and J is TRBJ1-2; no reliable D call. The CDR3 is 12 residues long. V shed 7 bases and J shed 2 bases, with 8 bases lying between them. Per the germline V gene, CDR1 is MDHEN and CDR2 is SYDVKM.

This chain uses TRBV4-3 with TRBJ2-7; D uncertain. Germline assignment: CDR1 LGHNA and CDR2 YSLEER. Trimming stripped 0 bases from V and 2 bases from J, with 11 bases between. CDR3 length: 15 residues. DNA for the CDR3: TGCGCCAGCAGCCAAGAAGACCGTGAGCCCTACGAGCAGTACTTC. Its protein is CASSQEDREPYEQYF.

The rearrangement uses TRBV6-1 and TRBJ2-7; 9 bases fit TRBD1. CDR3 size: 13 residues. In germline, CDR1 is MNHNS, CDR2 SASEGT. V shed 6 bases, J shed 7 bases, and the junction held 7 bases outside the gene matches. CDR3 sequence reads: CASSRDRVTEQYF. Here the CDR3 DNA reads TGTGCCAGCAGCCGGGACAGGGTAACAGAGCAGTACTTC.